This TCR beta chain was obtained from a study of siplizumab effects on memory and regulatory T cells. This clone has only one observation. Repertoires were generated with immunoSEQ multiplex PCR, while TCRdb's copy carries only in-frame clones and drops some. This table holds 87,000 or so clones, 80% to 90% found once. Germline V lookup: CDR1 MNHEY, CDR2 SVGAGI. V was shortened by 3 bases and J by 8 bases, with 10 bases between the two germline ends. CDR3 size: 13 residues. This sequence was found in a human donor in good health. Input material: CD4+ T cells sorted from blood. The rearrangement links TRBV6-5 to TRBJ1-4, with D perhaps matching TRBD1 (5 bases). CDR3: CASSYQGREKLFF. CDR3 nucleotide sequence: TGTGCCAGCAGTTATCAGGGTCGGGAAAAACTGTTTTTT.